The rows below give T cell receptor beta chains drawn from one sample of a study of T cells in Graves' hyperthyroidism and ophthalmopathy. MiXCR, run by TCRdb on the multiplex PCR reads, gives a single entry per CDR3 protein. Seen here are roughly 500,000 distinct CDR3 sequences, approximately 22% observed once, and the top ten hold approximately 49%. The source material was blood. These receptors all come from a woman aged 70-85 years with Graves' ophthalmopathy. CDR3s include the opening cysteine and the closing phenylalanine or tryptophan. The D gene is left open where the match is weak. Rows may omit the clone size; those that give it use once, few, many or a size class.

J gene: TRBJ1-1; clone size: few; D gene: .; V gene: TRBV18; CDR3 protein: CASSPTNNRNTEAFF; CDR3 DNA: TGTGCCAGCTCACCTACTAATAACAGGAACACTGAAGCTTTCTTT
J gene: TRBJ2-7; clone size: few; D gene: TRBD2; V gene: TRBV7-9; CDR3 protein: CASSLRGAGGAYEQYF; CDR3 DNA: TGTGCCAGCAGCTTACGGGGCGCGGGAGGAGCCTACGAGCAGTACTTC
J gene: TRBJ2-3; clone size: few; D gene: TRBD2; V gene: TRBV11-2; CDR3 protein: CASSLIGGSRADTQYF; CDR3 DNA: TGTGCCAGCAGCTTAATCGGCGGGAGCCGGGCAGATACGCAGTATTTT
J gene: TRBJ2-7; clone size: few; D gene: .; V gene: TRBV6-2/TRBV6-3; CDR3 protein: CASSYSISYEQYF; CDR3 DNA: TGTGCCAGCAGTTACTCGATCTCCTACGAGCAGTACTTC
J gene: TRBJ1-1; clone size: .; D gene: .; V gene: TRBV20-1; CDR3 protein: CSARDGHRDTEAFF; CDR3 DNA: TGCAGTGCTAGAGACGGACATAGGGACACTGAAGCTTTCTTT
J gene: TRBJ2-7; clone size: .; D gene: .; V gene: TRBV27; CDR3 protein: CASSFGTASYYEQYF; CDR3 DNA: TGTGCCAGCAGTTTTGGAACAGCGAGTTACTACGAGCAGTACTTC
J gene: TRBJ2-7; clone size: .; D gene: .; V gene: TRBV7-2; CDR3 protein: CASSSRHYNEQYF; CDR3 DNA: TGTGCCAGCAGCTCTCGACATTACAACGAGCAGTACTTC
J gene: TRBJ1-2; clone size: .; D gene: .; V gene: TRBV15; CDR3 protein: CATSRDSLGGYTF; CDR3 DNA: TGTGCCACCAGCAGAGACAGCTTGGGAGGCTACACCTTC
J gene: TRBJ1-5; clone size: .; D gene: TRBD1; V gene: TRBV9; CDR3 protein: CASSVAGQSNQPQHF; CDR3 DNA: TGTGCCAGCAGCGTAGCGGGACAGAGTAATCAGCCCCAGCATTTT
J gene: TRBJ1-4; clone size: few; D gene: .; V gene: TRBV6-1; CDR3 protein: CATDRTATNEKLFF; CDR3 DNA: TGTGCCACCGACAGGACTGCAACTAATGAAAAACTGTTTTTT
J gene: TRBJ1-2; clone size: .; D gene: .; V gene: TRBV20-1; CDR3 protein: CSASSGGTYGYTF; CDR3 DNA: TGCAGTGCTTCGAGTGGGGGGACCTATGGCTACACCTTC
J gene: TRBJ2-7; clone size: few; D gene: TRBD2; V gene: TRBV5-1; CDR3 protein: CASSLGVVSGRSYEQYF; CDR3 DNA: TGCGCCAGCAGCTTAGGGGTGGTGAGCGGGAGATCCTACGAGCAGTACTTC
J gene: TRBJ1-2; clone size: .; D gene: .; V gene: TRBV6-2/TRBV6-3; CDR3 protein: CASSSVVDRKFYGYTF; CDR3 DNA: TGTGCCAGCAGTTCCGTCGTGGACAGAAAATTCTATGGCTACACCTTC
J gene: TRBJ2-5; clone size: few; D gene: TRBD2; V gene: TRBV29-1; CDR3 protein: CSVLAPGLAYQETQYF; CDR3 DNA: TGCAGCGTTCTGGCGCCGGGACTAGCATACCAAGAGACCCAGTACTTC
J gene: TRBJ2-5; clone size: many; D gene: TRBD2; V gene: TRBV7-3; CDR3 protein: CASSSSSGRGETQYF; CDR3 DNA: TGTGCCAGCAGCTCCTCTAGCGGGAGAGGAGAGACCCAGTACTTC
J gene: TRBJ1-2; clone size: .; D gene: .; V gene: TRBV28; CDR3 protein: CASSPQLRTGGGVYGYTF; CDR3 DNA: TGTGCCAGCAGTCCACAACTACGAACAGGTGGGGGGGTCTATGGCTACACCTTC
J gene: TRBJ1-3; clone size: .; D gene: .; V gene: TRBV9; CDR3 protein: CASSVDGTGNTIYF; CDR3 DNA: TGTGCCAGCAGCGTAGACGGGACTGGAAACACCATATATTTT
J gene: TRBJ2-1; clone size: few; D gene: .; V gene: TRBV6-6; CDR3 protein: CASSYDNYNEQFF; CDR3 DNA: TGTGCCAGCAGTTACGACAACTACAATGAGCAGTTCTTC
J gene: TRBJ2-7; clone size: few; D gene: TRBD1; V gene: TRBV5-6; CDR3 protein: CATLPRTGGGEQYF; CDR3 DNA: TGTGCCACCCTACCGAGGACAGGGGGCGGCGAGCAGTACTTC